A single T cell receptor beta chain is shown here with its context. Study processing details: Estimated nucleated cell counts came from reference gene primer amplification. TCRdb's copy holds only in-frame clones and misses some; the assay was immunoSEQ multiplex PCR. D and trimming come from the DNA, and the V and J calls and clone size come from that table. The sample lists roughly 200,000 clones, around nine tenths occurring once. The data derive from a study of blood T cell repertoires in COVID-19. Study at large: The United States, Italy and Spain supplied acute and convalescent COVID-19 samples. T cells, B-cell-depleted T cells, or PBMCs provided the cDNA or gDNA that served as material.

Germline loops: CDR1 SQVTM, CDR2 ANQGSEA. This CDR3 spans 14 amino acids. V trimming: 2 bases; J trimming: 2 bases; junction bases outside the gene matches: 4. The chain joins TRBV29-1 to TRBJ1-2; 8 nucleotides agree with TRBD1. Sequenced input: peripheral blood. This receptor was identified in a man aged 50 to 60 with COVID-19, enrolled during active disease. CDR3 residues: CSVEPRQGNYGYTF. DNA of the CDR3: TGCAGCGTTGAACCAAGACAGGGGAACTATGGCTACACCTTC.